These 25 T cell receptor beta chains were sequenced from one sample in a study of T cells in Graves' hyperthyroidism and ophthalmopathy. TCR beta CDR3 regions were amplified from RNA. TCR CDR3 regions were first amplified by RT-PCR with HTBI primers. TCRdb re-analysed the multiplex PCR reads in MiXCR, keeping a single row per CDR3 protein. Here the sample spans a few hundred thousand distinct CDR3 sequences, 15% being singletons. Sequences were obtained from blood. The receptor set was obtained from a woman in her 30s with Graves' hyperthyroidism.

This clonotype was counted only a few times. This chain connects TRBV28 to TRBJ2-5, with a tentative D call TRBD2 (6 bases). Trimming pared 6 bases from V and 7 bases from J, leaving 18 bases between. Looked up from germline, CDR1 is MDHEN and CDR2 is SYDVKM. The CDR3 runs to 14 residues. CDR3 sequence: CASSPPEGMGTQYF. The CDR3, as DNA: TGTGCCAGCAGCCCCCCGGAGGGAATGGGGACCCAGTACTTC.

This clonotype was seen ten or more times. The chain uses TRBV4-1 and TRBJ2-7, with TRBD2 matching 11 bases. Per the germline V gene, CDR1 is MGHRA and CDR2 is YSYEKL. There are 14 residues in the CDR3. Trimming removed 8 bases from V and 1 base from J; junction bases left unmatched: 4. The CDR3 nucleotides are TGCGCCAGCGGTACTAGCGGGAGTTCCTACGAGCAGTACTTC. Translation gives CASGTSGSSYEQYF.

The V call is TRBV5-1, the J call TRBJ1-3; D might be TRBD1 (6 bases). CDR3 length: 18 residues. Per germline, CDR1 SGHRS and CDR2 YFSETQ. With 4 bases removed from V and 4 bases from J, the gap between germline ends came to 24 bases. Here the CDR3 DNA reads TGCGCCAGCAGCCCGGCCCCTAGTGGGGGCGCGTTAGGAAACACCATATATTTT. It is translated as CASSPAPSGGALGNTIYF. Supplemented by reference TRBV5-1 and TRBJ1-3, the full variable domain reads KAGVTQTPRYLIKTRGQQVTLSCSPISGHRSVSWYQQTPGQGLQFLFEYFSETQRNKGNFPGRFSGRQFSNSRSEMNVSTLELGDSALYLCASSPAPSGGALGNTIYFGEGSWLTVV.

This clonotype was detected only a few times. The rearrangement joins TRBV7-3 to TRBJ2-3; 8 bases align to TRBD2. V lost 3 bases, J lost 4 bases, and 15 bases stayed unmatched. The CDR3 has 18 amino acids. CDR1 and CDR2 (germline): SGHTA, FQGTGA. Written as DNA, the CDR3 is TGTGCCAGCAGCTTCTCTGCGGGAGGCCCTCTAAAAGCAGATACGCAGTATTTT. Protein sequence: CASSFSAGGPLKADTQYF.

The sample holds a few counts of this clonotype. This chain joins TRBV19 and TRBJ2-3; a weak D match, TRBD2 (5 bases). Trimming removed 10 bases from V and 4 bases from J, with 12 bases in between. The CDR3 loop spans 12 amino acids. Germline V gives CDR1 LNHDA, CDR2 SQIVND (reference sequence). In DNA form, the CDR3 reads TGTGCCACCAAAGGAGGTCCAGATACGCAGTATTTT. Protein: CATKGGPDTQYF.

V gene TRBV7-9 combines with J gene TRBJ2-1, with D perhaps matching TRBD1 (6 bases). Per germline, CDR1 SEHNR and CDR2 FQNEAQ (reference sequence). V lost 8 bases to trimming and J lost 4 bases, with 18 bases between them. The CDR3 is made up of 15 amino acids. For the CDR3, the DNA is TGTGCCAGCCTGGAGTCCGGGGACAAATACAATGAGCAGTTCTTC. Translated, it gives CASLESGDKYNEQFF.

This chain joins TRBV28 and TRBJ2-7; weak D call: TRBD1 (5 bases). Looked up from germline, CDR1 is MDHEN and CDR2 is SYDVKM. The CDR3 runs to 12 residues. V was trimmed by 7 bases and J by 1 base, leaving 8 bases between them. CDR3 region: CASTGRSYEQYF. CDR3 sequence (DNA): TGTGCCAGCACAGGGCGTTCCTACGAGCAGTACTTC.

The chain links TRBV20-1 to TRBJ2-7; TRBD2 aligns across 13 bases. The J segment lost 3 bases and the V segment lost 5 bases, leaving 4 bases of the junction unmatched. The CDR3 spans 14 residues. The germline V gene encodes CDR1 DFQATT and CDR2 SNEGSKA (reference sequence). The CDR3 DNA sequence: TGCAGTGCTCAACTAGCGGGAGGGCTCTACGAGCAGTACTTC. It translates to CSAQLAGGLYEQYF.

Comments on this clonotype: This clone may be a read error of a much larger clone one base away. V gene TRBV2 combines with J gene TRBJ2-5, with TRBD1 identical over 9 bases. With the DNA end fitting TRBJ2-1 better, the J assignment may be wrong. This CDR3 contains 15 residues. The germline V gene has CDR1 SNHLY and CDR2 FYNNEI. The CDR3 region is CASSSKGQGEETQFF. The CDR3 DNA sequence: TGTGCCAGCAGCTCCAAGGGACAGGGTGAAGAGACCCAGTTCTTC.

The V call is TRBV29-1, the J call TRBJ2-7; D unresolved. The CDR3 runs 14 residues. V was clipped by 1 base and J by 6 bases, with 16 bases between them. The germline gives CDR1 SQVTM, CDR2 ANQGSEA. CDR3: CSVEAGLWEGEQYF. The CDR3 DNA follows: TGCAGCGTTGAAGCGGGTCTGTGGGAAGGCGAGCAGTACTTC.

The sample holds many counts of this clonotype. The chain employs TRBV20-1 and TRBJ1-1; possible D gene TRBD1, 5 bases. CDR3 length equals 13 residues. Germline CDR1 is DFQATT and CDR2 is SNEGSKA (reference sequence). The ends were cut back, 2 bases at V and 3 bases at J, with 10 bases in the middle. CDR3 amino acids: CSARQEGHTEAFF. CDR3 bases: TGCAGTGCTAGACAGGAGGGGCACACTGAAGCTTTCTTT.

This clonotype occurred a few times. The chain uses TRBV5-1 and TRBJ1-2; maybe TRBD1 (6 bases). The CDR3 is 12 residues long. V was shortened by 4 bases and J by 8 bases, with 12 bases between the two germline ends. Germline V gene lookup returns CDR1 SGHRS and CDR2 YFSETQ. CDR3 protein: CASSLDSEGYTF. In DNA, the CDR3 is TGCGCCAGCAGCCTGGACAGCGAAGGCTACACCTTC. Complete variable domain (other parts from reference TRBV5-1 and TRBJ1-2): KAGVTQTPRYLIKTRGQQVTLSCSPISGHRSVSWYQQTPGQGLQFLFEYFSETQRNKGNFPGRFSGRQFSNSRSEMNVSTLELGDSALYLCASSLDSEGYTFGSGTRLTVV.

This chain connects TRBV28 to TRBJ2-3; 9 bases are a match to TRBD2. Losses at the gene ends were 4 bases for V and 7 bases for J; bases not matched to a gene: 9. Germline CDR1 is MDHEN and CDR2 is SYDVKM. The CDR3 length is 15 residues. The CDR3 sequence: CASSSLAGAENTQYF. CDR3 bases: TGTGCCAGCAGTTCCTTAGCGGGAGCGGAAAATACGCAGTATTTT.

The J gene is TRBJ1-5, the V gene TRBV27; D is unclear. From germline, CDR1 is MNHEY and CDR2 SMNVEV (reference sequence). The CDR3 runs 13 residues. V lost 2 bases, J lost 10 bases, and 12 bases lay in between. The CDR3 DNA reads TGTGCCAGCAGTTTAGACCCGGGAAACCCCCAGCATTTT. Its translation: CASSLDPGNPQHF.

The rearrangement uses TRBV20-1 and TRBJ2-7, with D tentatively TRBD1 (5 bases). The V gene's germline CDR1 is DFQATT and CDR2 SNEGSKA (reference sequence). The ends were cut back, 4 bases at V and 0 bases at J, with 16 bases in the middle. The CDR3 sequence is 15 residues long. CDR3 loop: CSATADKQSSYEQYF. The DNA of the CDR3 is TGCAGTGCTACCGCGGACAAACAAAGCTCCTACGAGCAGTACTTC.

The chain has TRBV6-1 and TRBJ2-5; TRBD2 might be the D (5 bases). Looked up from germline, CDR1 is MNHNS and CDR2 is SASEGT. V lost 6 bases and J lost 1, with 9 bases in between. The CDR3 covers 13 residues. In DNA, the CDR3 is TGTGCCAGCAGGATCGGGATCCAAGAGACCCAGTACTTC. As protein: CASRIGIQETQYF.

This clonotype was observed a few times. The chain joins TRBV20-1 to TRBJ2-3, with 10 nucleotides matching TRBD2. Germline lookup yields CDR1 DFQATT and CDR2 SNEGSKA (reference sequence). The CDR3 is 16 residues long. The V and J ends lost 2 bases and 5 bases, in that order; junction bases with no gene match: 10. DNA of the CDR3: TGCAGTGCTAGAAACCCGCTAGCGGGAGTATTAGATACGCAGTATTTT. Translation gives CSARNPLAGVLDTQYF.

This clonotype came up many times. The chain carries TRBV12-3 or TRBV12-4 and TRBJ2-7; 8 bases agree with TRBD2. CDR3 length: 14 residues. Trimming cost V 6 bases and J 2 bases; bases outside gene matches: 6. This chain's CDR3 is CASRIAGRPYEQYF. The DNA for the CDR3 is TGTGCCAGCAGGATAGCGGGACGCCCCTACGAGCAGTACTTC.

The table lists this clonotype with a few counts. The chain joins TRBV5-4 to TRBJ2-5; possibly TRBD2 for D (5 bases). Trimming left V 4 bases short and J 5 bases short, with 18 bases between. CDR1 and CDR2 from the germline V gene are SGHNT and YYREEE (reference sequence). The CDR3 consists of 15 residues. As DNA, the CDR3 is TGTGCCAGCAGCCATGCCGGAGCGGAGGATGAGACCCAGTACTTC. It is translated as CASSHAGAEDETQYF.

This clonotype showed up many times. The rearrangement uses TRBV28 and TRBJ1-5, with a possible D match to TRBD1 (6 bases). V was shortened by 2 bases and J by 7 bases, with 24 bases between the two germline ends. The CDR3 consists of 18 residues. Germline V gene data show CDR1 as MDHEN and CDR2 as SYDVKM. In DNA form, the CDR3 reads TGTGCCAGCAGTTTAAGCCCTCTCTCGACAGGTAGTGGACAGCCCCAGCATTTT. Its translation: CASSLSPLSTGSGQPQHF.

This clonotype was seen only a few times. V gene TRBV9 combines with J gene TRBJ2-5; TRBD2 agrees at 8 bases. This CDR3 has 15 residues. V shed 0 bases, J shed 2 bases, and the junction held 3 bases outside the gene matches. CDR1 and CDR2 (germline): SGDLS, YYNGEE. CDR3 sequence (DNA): TGTGCCAGCAGCGTAGCAGCGGGAGTACAAGAGACCCAGTACTTC. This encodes CASSVAAGVQETQYF. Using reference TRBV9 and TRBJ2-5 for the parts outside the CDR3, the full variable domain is DSGVTQTPKHLITATGQRVTLRCSPRSGDLSVYWYQQSLDQGLQFLIQYYNGEERAKGNILERFSAQQFPDLHSELNLSSLELGDSALYFCASSVAAGVQETQYFGPGTRLLVL.

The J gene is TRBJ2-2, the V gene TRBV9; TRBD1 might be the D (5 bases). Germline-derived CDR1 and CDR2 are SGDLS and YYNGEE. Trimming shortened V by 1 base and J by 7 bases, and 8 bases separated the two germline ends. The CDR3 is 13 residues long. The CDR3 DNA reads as TGTGCCAGCAGCGTACAGGGTTTCGGGGAGCTGTTTTTT. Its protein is CASSVQGFGELFF.

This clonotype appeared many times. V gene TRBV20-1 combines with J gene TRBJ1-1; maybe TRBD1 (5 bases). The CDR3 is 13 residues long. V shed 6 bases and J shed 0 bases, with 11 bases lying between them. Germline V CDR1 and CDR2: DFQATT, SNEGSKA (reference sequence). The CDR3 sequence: CSAPGRVNTEAFF. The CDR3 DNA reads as TGCAGTGCGCCGGGCAGGGTGAACACTGAAGCTTTCTTT.

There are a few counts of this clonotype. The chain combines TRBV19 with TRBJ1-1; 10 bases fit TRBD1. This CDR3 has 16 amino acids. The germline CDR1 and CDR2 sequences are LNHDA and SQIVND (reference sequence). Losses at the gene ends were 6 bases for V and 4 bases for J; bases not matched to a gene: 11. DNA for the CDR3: TGTGCCAGTAGCCAACTATTTCGGACAGGGGGCACTGAAGCTTTCTTT. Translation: CASSQLFRTGGTEAFF.

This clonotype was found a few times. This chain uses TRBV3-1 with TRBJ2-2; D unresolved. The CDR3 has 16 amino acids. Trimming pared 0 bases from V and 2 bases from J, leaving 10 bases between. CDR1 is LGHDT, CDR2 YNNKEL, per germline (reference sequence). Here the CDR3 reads CASSQEGRSNTGELFF. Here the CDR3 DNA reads TGTGCCAGCAGCCAAGAGGGCAGGAGTAACACCGGGGAGCTGTTTTTT. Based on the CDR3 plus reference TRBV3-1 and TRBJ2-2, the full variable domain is DTAVSQTPKYLVTQMGNDKSIKCEQNLGHDTMYWYKQDSKKFLKIMFSYNNKELIINETVPNRFSPKSPDKAHLNLHINSLELGDSAVYFCASSQEGRSNTGELFFGEGSRLTVL.